Following are 4 T cell receptor beta chains from one sample sequenced in a study of blood T cell repertoires in COVID-19 (dated by TCRdb to about 2020). Library construction relied on the immunoSEQ multiplex PCR assay. In TCRdb, the immuneACCESS table is reduced to in-frame sequences with V and J assigned. These tables do not hold every clone; where another copy was compared, an unresolved V gene accounts for under half, and the others remain unexplained. The table for this sample lists around 270,000 clones; 91% of them were counted only once. The ten largest clones represent 2% to 3% of the sample. Material for sequencing was peripheral blood. The receptors were gathered from a person in their late teens or twenties with COVID-19, enrolled during active disease.

This sequence joins TRBV9 and TRBJ1-5, with 8 positions matching TRBD1. CDR1 is SGDLS and CDR2 is YYNGEE in the germline V gene. Unmatched junction bases numbered 7, after V lost 0 bases and J lost 5 bases. The CDR3 runs to 16 residues. In DNA form, the CDR3 reads TGTGCCAGCAGCGTAGCTTGGGCAGGGGGCGATCAGCCCCAGCATTTT. The encoded protein is CASSVAWAGGDQPQHF.

V is TRBV14 and J is TRBJ2-7; 10 bases fit TRBD1. The CDR3 loop spans 15 amino acids. In germline, CDR1 is SGHDN, CDR2 FVKESK. V shed 4 bases and J 3 bases; nucleotides not matched to a gene: 6. In DNA form, the CDR3 reads TGTGCCAGCAGCCCTGGACAGGGGGACTACTACGAGCAGTACTTC. The encoded protein is CASSPGQGDYYEQYF. The full variable domain, completed using reference TRBV14 and TRBJ2-7, is EAGVTQFPSHSVIEKGQTVTLRCDPISGHDNLYWYRRVMGKEIKFLLHFVKESKQDESGMPNNRFLAERTGGTYSTLKVQPAELEDSGVYFCASSPGQGDYYEQYFGPGTRLTVT.

This clone was seen only once. The chain employs TRBV5-6 and TRBJ1-2; D gene unclear. Germline V gene sequence: CDR1 SGHDT, CDR2 YYEEEE. The germline V and J ends were trimmed by 0 bases and 3 bases, with 9 bases remaining between them. This CDR3 region has 14 residues. CDR3 loop: CASSLGGRDYGYTF. Here the CDR3 DNA reads TGTGCCAGCAGCTTGGGCGGGAGAGACTATGGCTACACCTTC. Filled out from reference TRBV5-6 and TRBJ1-2, the complete variable domain reads DAGVTQSPTHLIKTRGQQVTLRCSPKSGHDTVSWYQQALGQGPQFIFQYYEEEERQRGNFPDRFSGHQFPNYSSELNVNALLLGDSALYLCASSLGGRDYGYTFGSGTRLTVV.

The CDR3 sequence is CASTQEGLAGGSDTQYF. CDR3 DNA sequence: TGTGCCAGCACCCAGGAGGGACTAGCGGGAGGGTCCGATACGCAGTATTTT. The V call is TRBV9, the J call TRBJ2-3; 16 bases match TRBD2. The V gene end was trimmed by 6 bases and the J gene end by 6 bases; junction bases not matched to a gene: 10. CDR3 length: 17 residues. CDR1 and CDR2 (germline): SGDLS, YYNGEE.